The 20 T cell receptor beta chains listed next were all sequenced from one sample in a study of beta chain features in type 1 diabetes. Of the isolated RNA, all was reverse transcribed, and so the sequenced material was expressed TCRB transcripts. Profiling relied on immunoSEQ multiplex PCR, and the TCRdb table lists in-frame clones only, not all of them. The table records about 360,000 clones, roughly 13% of them present only once. Their target antigens are unknown. Overall study findings and caveats: Moderate yet significant TCRB CDR3 shortening was seen in Type 1 diabetes patients in all four CD4+ subsets.

Sequencing was done on a sample of naive CD4+ T cells from blood. Source of these receptors: a woman between 18 and 30 years old with type 1 diabetes.

The chain carries TRBV29-1 and TRBJ2-7, with 8 bases matching TRBD1. Per the germline V gene, CDR1 is SQVTM and CDR2 is ANQGSEA. Trimming at V came to 3 bases and at J to 6 bases, leaving 4 bases not matched to a gene. CDR3 length: 12 residues. CDR3 sequence (DNA): TGCAGCGTTGAGGACAGGGCTGCCGAGCAGTACTTC. Translating it yields CSVEDRAAEQYF.

V gene TRBV7-2 combines with J gene TRBJ2-7; tentative D call: TRBD2 (5 bases). The V gene's germline CDR1 is SGHTA and CDR2 FQGNSA. Trimming removed 4 bases at V and 5 bases at J, with 12 bases between. The CDR3 is 13 amino acids. The DNA for the CDR3 is TGTGCCAGCAGCTCGCGGGCCCCGCACGAGCAGTACTTC. Translation gives CASSSRAPHEQYF. Full variable domain (missing parts from reference TRBV7-2 and TRBJ2-7): GAGVSQSPSNKVTEKGKDVELRCDPISGHTALYWYRQSLGQGLEFLIYFQGNSAPDKSGLPSDRFSAERTGGSVSTLTIQRTQQEDSAVYLCASSSRAPHEQYFGPGTRLTVT.

Only a few counts were recorded for this clone. The chain has TRBV28 and TRBJ2-2; TRBD2 aligns across 13 bases. This CDR3 is built from 17 residues. The V gene's germline CDR1 is MDHEN and CDR2 SYDVKM. V lost 2 bases and J lost 5; bases outside the gene matches: 5. CDR3 sequence: CASSLGGLAGATGELFF. Here the CDR3 DNA reads TGTGCCAGCAGTTTAGGTGGACTAGCGGGAGCAACCGGGGAGCTGTTTTTT. Combining the CDR3 with reference TRBV28 and TRBJ2-2 gives the whole variable domain DVKVTQSSRYLVKRTGEKVFLECVQDMDHENMFWYRQDPGLGLRLIYFSYDVKMKEKGDIPEGYSVSREKKERFSLILESASTNQTSMYLCASSLGGLAGATGELFFGEGSRLTVL.

This chain uses TRBV6-1 with TRBJ2-7; D remains ambiguous. CDR3 length: 14 residues. The V end lost 6 bases, the J end lost 0 bases, and 12 bases lay between the germline ends. Germline V gene lookup returns CDR1 MNHNS and CDR2 SASEGT. CDR3 nucleotides: TGTGCCAGCAGAGACGACAAGAGCTCCTACGAGCAGTACTTC. Its protein is CASRDDKSSYEQYF.

This clone was found a few times. The rearrangement uses TRBV30 and TRBJ2-1; 9 bases align to TRBD2. The CDR3 is made up of 19 amino acids. J gave up 1 base and V 0 bases, and 13 bases lay outside the gene matches. Germline V gene lookup returns CDR1 GTSNPN and CDR2 SVGIG (reference sequence). The CDR3 nucleotides are TGTGCCTGGAGTGTTTTGCGGTCTAGCGGGATTAGGTCCTACAATGAGCAGTTCTTC. Its translation is CAWSVLRSSGIRSYNEQFF.

This chain uses TRBV7-3 with TRBJ2-2; 9 nucleotides agree with TRBD1. Germline assignment: CDR1 SGHTA and CDR2 FQGTGA. This CDR3 comprises 14 residues. The V gene end was trimmed by 5 bases and the J gene end by 7 bases; junction bases not matched to a gene: 5. The CDR3 DNA reads TGTGCCAGCAGCCGGGACAGGGTGGGCGGGGAGCTGTTTTTT. This encodes CASSRDRVGGELFF.

V usage is TRBV5-1 and J usage is TRBJ2-5; TRBD1 might be the D (6 bases). Germline V gene sequence: CDR1 SGHRS, CDR2 YFSETQ. The V end was cut by 5 bases, the J end by 3 bases, with 17 bases between. The CDR3 spans 15 residues. CDR3 amino acids: CASSKNPGAEETQYF. As DNA, the CDR3 is TGCGCCAGCAGTAAAAATCCAGGGGCAGAAGAGACCCAGTACTTC. The entire variable domain, with the rest obtained from reference TRBV5-1 and TRBJ2-5, is as follows: KAGVTQTPRYLIKTRGQQVTLSCSPISGHRSVSWYQQTPGQGLQFLFEYFSETQRNKGNFPGRFSGRQFSNSRSEMNVSTLELGDSALYLCASSKNPGAEETQYFGPGTRLLVL.

This clone was counted between two and nine times. The CDR3 DNA follows: TGTGCCAGCAGCCAGGGATTAGAAGGGGGAGAGACCCAGTACTTC. This translates into CASSQGLEGGETQYF. This chain connects TRBV7-9 to TRBJ2-5; perhaps TRBD1 as D (6 bases). Looked up from germline, CDR1 is SEHNR and CDR2 is FQNEAQ (reference sequence). Trimming pared 5 bases from V and 4 bases from J, leaving 17 bases between. This CDR3 has 15 amino acids.

The chain joins TRBV28 to TRBJ2-1; 11 nucleotides align to TRBD1. This CDR3 contains 14 residues. Trimming took 5 bases from V and 7 from J; bases not matched to a gene: 4. Germline lookup yields CDR1 MDHEN and CDR2 SYDVKM. The CDR3 sequence is CASSQWDRGNEQFF. Here the CDR3 DNA reads TGTGCCAGCAGTCAGTGGGACAGGGGGAATGAGCAGTTCTTC.

This clone was counted a few times. The V and J genes are TRBV29-1 and TRBJ1-4; 8 bases match TRBD1. V lost 4 bases, J lost 6 bases, and 10 bases stayed unmatched. CDR3 length: 15 amino acids. Looked up from germline, CDR1 is SQVTM and CDR2 is ANQGSEA. Written as DNA, the CDR3 is TGCAGCGTTGGTCGGACAGGGAACGTCGATGAAAAACTGTTTTTT. It translates to CSVGRTGNVDEKLFF. Supplemented by reference TRBV29-1 and TRBJ1-4, the full variable domain reads SAVISQKPSRDICQRGTSLTIQCQVDSQVTMMFWYRQQPGQSLTLIATANQGSEATYESGFVIDKFPISRPNLTFSTLTVSNMSPEDSSIYLCSVGRTGNVDEKLFFGSGTQLSVL.

This chain connects TRBV5-1 to TRBJ2-7; D is possibly TRBD1 (7 bases). The germline gives CDR1 SGHRS, CDR2 YFSETQ. The CDR3 spans 16 residues. V was pared by 3 bases and J by 2 bases, with 18 bases between. The CDR3, as DNA: TGCGCCAGCAGCTACTCAGGGGGGTCCCACCCCTACGAGCAGTACTTC. Translating gives CASSYSGGSHPYEQYF.

The rearrangement uses TRBV28 and TRBJ1-2; no clear D gene. The CDR3 runs 14 residues. Trimming pared 7 bases from V and 8 bases from J, leaving 20 bases between. In germline, CDR1 is MDHEN, CDR2 SYDVKM. CDR3 loop: CASTLGKGAGGYTF. CDR3 DNA sequence: TGTGCCAGCACTCTAGGGAAGGGAGCGGGAGGCTACACCTTC.

This clone has only a few counts. This chain uses TRBV4-3 with TRBJ1-4, with unresolved D. This CDR3 spans 14 amino acids. Deletions cut 4 bases from V and 0 bases from J, with 6 bases between. CDR1 and CDR2 from the germline V gene are LGHNA and YSLEER. In DNA form, the CDR3 reads TGCGCCAGCAGCCGCTCGGCAACTAATGAAAAACTGTTTTTT. This translates into CASSRSATNEKLFF.

The V gene is TRBV7-9, the J gene TRBJ2-5, with 10 bases fitting TRBD1. The CDR3 is 16 amino acids. The junction had 9 bases not matched to a gene; V was cut back by 7 bases and J by 1 base. In germline, CDR1 is SEHNR, CDR2 FQNEAQ (reference sequence). The CDR3 spells CASTSGDRGLQETQYF. CDR3 sequence (DNA): TGTGCCAGCACCTCGGGGGACAGGGGTCTCCAAGAGACCCAGTACTTC.

Only a few counts were recorded for this clone. The chain is built from TRBV7-9 and TRBJ2-2; D gene ambiguous. This CDR3 spans 12 amino acids. From germline, CDR1 is SEHNR and CDR2 FQNEAQ (reference sequence). The CDR3 region is CADTPTTGELFF. DNA of the CDR3: TGTGCTGACACGCCCACCACCGGGGAGCTGTTTTTT.

A remark on this clone: The junction departs from germline at one end; a sequencing error may be responsible. The chain joins TRBV4-3 to TRBJ1-2, with D possibly matching TRBD1 (5 bases). From germline, CDR1 is LGHNA and CDR2 YSLEER. The CDR3 has 11 residues. In DNA, the CDR3 is TGCGCCAGCAGCCAAGGCGCTGGGACTCTCTTC. Protein: CASSQGAGTLF.

The gene calls are TRBV6-5 and TRBJ1-2; D gene ambiguous. The length of the CDR3 is 12 residues. Trimming shortened V by 6 bases and J by 4 bases, and 9 bases separated the two germline ends. Germline V gene sequence: CDR1 MNHEY, CDR2 SVGAGI. CDR3 sequence reads: CASSRHGYGYTF. The CDR3 DNA reads as TGTGCCAGCAGCAGACATGGCTATGGCTACACCTTC.

This clone was seen a few times. V is TRBV7-9 and J is TRBJ2-1; TRBD2 might be the D (6 bases). V gave up 1 base and J gave up 5 bases, with 18 bases separating them. Per germline, CDR1 SEHNR and CDR2 FQNEAQ (reference sequence). The CDR3 loop spans 17 amino acids. CDR3 DNA sequence: TGTGCCAGCAGCTTAGTCCCGTTCAGGCGGGACCACAATGAGCAGTTCTTC. Translating it yields CASSLVPFRRDHNEQFF.

This clone was counted between two and nine times. V and J are TRBV6-1 and TRBJ2-1; D call uncertain. The CDR3 runs to 14 residues. V was cut by 7 bases and J by 5 bases, with 15 bases left in between. In germline, CDR1 is MNHNS, CDR2 SASEGT. The CDR3 spells CASTPEPSNNEQFF. DNA of the CDR3: TGTGCCAGCACCCCGGAGCCGTCGAACAATGAGCAGTTCTTC.

The V and J genes are TRBV5-1 and TRBJ1-5; 7 bases align to TRBD1. This CDR3 is built from 15 residues. Germline values: CDR1 SGHRS, CDR2 YFSETQ. V gave up 5 bases and J gave up 0 bases; unmatched junction bases: 5. CDR3 region: CASRGGVGSNQPQHF. CDR3 bases: TGCGCCAGCAGAGGGGGCGTTGGTAGCAATCAGCCCCAGCATTTT. Supplemented by reference TRBV5-1 and TRBJ1-5, the full variable domain reads KAGVTQTPRYLIKTRGQQVTLSCSPISGHRSVSWYQQTPGQGLQFLFEYFSETQRNKGNFPGRFSGRQFSNSRSEMNVSTLELGDSALYLCASRGGVGSNQPQHFGDGTRLSIL.